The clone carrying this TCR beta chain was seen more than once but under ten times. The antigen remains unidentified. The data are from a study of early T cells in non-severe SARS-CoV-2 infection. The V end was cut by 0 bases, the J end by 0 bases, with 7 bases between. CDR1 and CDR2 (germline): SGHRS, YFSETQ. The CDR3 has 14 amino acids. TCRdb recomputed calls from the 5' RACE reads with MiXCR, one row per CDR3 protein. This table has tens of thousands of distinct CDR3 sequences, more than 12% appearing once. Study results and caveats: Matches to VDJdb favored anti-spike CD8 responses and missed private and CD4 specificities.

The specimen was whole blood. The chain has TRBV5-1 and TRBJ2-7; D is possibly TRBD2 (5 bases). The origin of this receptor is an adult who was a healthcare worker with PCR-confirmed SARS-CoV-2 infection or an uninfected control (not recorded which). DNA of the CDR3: TGCGCCAGCAGCTTGGCGGGAATCTCCTACGAGCAGTACTTC. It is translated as CASSLAGISYEQYF.